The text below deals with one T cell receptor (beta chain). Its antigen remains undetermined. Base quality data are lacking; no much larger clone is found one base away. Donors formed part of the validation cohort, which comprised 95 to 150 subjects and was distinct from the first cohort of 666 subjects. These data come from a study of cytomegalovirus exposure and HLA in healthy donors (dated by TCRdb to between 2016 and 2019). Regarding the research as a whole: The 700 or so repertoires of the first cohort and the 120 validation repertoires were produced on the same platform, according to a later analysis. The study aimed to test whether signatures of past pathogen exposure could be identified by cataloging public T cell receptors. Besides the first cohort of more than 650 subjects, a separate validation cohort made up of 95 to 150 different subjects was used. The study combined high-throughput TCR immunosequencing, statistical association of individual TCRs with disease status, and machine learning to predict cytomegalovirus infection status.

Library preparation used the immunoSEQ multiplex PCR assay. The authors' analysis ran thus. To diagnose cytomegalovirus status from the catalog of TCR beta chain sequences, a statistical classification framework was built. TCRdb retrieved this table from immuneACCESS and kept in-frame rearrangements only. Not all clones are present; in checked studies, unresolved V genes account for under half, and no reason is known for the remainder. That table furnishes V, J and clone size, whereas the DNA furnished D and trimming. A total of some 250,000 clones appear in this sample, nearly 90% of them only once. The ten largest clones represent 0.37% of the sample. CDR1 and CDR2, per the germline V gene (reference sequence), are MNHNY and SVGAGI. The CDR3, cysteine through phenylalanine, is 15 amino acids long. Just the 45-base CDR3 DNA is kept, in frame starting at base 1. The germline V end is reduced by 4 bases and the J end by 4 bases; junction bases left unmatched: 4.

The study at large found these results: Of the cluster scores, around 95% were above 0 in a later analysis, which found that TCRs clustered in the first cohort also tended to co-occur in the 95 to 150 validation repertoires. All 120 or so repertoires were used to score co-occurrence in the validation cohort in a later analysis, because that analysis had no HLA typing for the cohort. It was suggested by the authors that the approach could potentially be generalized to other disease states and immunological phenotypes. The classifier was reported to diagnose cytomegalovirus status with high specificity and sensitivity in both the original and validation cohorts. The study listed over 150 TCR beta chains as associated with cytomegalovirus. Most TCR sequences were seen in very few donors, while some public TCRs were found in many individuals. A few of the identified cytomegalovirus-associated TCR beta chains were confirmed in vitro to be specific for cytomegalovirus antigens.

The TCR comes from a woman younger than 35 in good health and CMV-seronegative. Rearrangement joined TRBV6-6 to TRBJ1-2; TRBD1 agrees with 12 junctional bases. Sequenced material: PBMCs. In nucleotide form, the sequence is TGTGCCAGCAGTTTCGGGACAGGGGGCGCCTATGGCTACACCTTC. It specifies CASSFGTGGAYGYTF.